Listed here are 19 T cell receptor beta chains from one sample, sequenced in a study of shared clonotypes between healthy human individuals. The table came from immunoSEQ multiplex PCR; TCRdb's copy has only in-frame clones and leaves some out. The sample lists more than 850,000 clones, approximately 80% seen once, with more than 0.45% in the top ten. The material sequenced was memory CD4+ T cells from PBMCs. The subset is: CD45RA-negative fraction. The receptors stem from a man aged 18 to 35 in good health. Some clones in this sample may be carry-over from other donors' samples.

This clone was counted only a few times. The chain combines TRBV28 with TRBJ1-2; D gene uncertain. Germline V gene sequence: CDR1 MDHEN, CDR2 SYDVKM. The V end lost 5 bases, the J end lost 5 bases, and 12 bases lay between the germline ends. The CDR3 length is 13 residues. The CDR3 spells CASSGRRFYGYTF. The DNA of the CDR3 is TGTGCCAGCAGTGGCAGAAGATTTTATGGCTACACCTTC.

This clone was counted once. V is TRBV4-1 and J is TRBJ2-5; possibly TRBD1 for D (5 bases). Germline V gene data show CDR1 as MGHRA and CDR2 as YSYEKL. The germline V and J ends were trimmed by 5 bases and 5 bases, with 15 bases remaining between them. The CDR3 runs to 14 residues. CDR3 DNA sequence: TGCGCCAGCAGCTCTACAGGATTTGTGGAGACCCAGTACTTC. This gives the protein CASSSTGFVETQYF.

The gene calls are TRBV6-5 and TRBJ1-1; 7 bases agree with TRBD1. V gave up 6 bases and J gave up 3 bases; unmatched junction bases: 10. This CDR3 spans 15 amino acids. Germline loops: CDR1 MNHEY, CDR2 SVGAGI. The CDR3 loop reads CASSNRRTGDTEAFF. The CDR3 DNA sequence: TGTGCCAGCAGCAATCGGAGGACAGGAGACACTGAAGCTTTCTTT.

The rearrangement links TRBV5-1 to TRBJ2-1, with 9 bases lining up with TRBD1. Germline V gives CDR1 SGHRS, CDR2 YFSETQ. This CDR3 contains 13 residues. V lost 7 bases to trimming and J lost 3 bases; unmatched junction nucleotides: 2. The CDR3 nucleotides are TGCGCCAGCGGACAGGGGTTCTACAATGAGCAGTTCTTC. Protein: CASGQGFYNEQFF.

CDR3 protein: CASSTRGPDLTGELFF. For the CDR3, the DNA is TGTGCCAGCAGCACCCGTGGACCAGACCTTACCGGGGAGCTGTTTTTT. The V and J genes are TRBV7-2 and TRBJ2-2; unclear D gene. This CDR3 comprises 16 residues. With 5 bases removed from V and 5 bases from J, the gap between germline ends came to 18 bases. Germline V gene sequence: CDR1 SGHTA, CDR2 FQGNSA.

V and J are TRBV28 and TRBJ1-1, with D perhaps matching TRBD1 (5 bases). The V end was cut by 5 bases, the J end by 8 bases, with 9 bases between. The CDR3 runs to 11 residues. Per germline, CDR1 MDHEN and CDR2 SYDVKM. The CDR3 DNA is TGTGCCAGCAGTCCCCGGGGGGAAGCTTTCTTT. Residues: CASSPRGEAFF.

Notes on this clone: At the DNA level, this CDR3 is encoded by other sequences in the same sample as well. The genes are TRBV5-1 and TRBJ1-5; D remains ambiguous. CDR3 size: 14 residues. V was clipped by 0 bases and J by 3 bases, with 7 bases between them. The V gene's germline CDR1 is SGHRS and CDR2 YFSETQ. The CDR3 spells CASSLDSPNQPQHF. In nucleotides, the CDR3 is TGCGCCAGCAGCTTGGACAGCCCCAATCAGCCCCAGCATTTT.

The chain combines TRBV18 with TRBJ2-2; 9 nucleotides line up with TRBD2. This CDR3 is 15 amino acids long. Germline-derived CDR1 and CDR2 are KGHSH and LQKENI. J gave up 5 bases and V 3 bases, and 4 bases lay outside the gene matches. The CDR3 coding sequence is TGTGCCAGCTCACCTTTTGGACTAGCGACCGGGGAGCTGTTTTTT. Protein sequence: CASSPFGLATGELFF.

This sequence joins TRBV21-1 and TRBJ2-2; the table names TRBD1, a call not compared with the DNA. TRBV21-1 is a recognized pseudogene. The CDR3 consists of 18 residues. The CDR3 loop is CASSTRPRGPSNTGELFF. The CDR3 nucleotides are TGTGCCAGCAGCACACGCCCCAGGGGACCATCGAACACCGGGGAGCTGTTTTTT.

The J gene is TRBJ2-7, the V gene TRBV28; a possible D gene is TRBD1 (6 bases). Germline assignment: CDR1 MDHEN and CDR2 SYDVKM. V lost 7 bases, J lost 11 bases, and 21 bases lay in between. The CDR3 covers 13 residues. CDR3 sequence reads: CASNPRARDKEYF. In DNA form, the CDR3 reads TGTGCCAGCAACCCCCGAGCCCGGGACAAGGAGTACTTC.

This sequence joins TRBV18 and TRBJ2-7, with D unclear. V was cut by 3 bases and J by 2 bases, with 20 bases left in between. The CDR3 covers 17 residues. CDR1 is KGHSH and CDR2 is LQKENI in the germline V gene. DNA of the CDR3: TGTGCCAGCTCACCCTCCCCCCCCAGACAAATCGCCTACGAGCAGTACTTC. Translating it yields CASSPSPPRQIAYEQYF.

This chain joins TRBV5-6 and TRBJ2-7; tentative D call: TRBD1 (5 bases). The CDR3 loop spans 12 amino acids. Germline V gene lookup returns CDR1 SGHDT and CDR2 YYEEEE. V shed 0 bases and J shed 11 bases, with 12 bases lying between them. The CDR3 protein is CASSLGQGLEYF. The CDR3 DNA sequence: TGTGCCAGCAGCTTGGGGCAGGGCCTAGAGTACTTC.

The chain has TRBV2 and TRBJ2-7; 12 positions match TRBD2. This CDR3 spans 15 amino acids. Losses at the gene ends were 6 bases for V and 4 bases for J; bases not matched to a gene: 7. In germline, CDR1 is SNHLY, CDR2 FYNNEI. CDR3 in amino acids: CASRTRLAGEYEQYF. CDR3 in DNA: TGTGCCAGCAGGACCAGACTAGCGGGAGAGTACGAGCAGTACTTC.

This clone showed up just a few times. The chain joins TRBV2 to TRBJ1-5; D perhaps matches TRBD1 (5 bases). Trimming removed 1 base from V and 2 bases from J, with 9 bases in between. The CDR3 contains 15 residues. Germline lookup yields CDR1 SNHLY and CDR2 FYNNEI. For the CDR3, the DNA is TGTGCCAGCAGTGAAGGCAGGGTCGGCAATCAGCCCCAGCATTTT. As protein: CASSEGRVGNQPQHF.

The chain links TRBV7-3 to TRBJ2-7; 7 positions match TRBD1. Germline CDR1 and CDR2: SGHTA and FQGTGA. The CDR3 is 15 residues long. V shed 3 bases and J 3 bases; nucleotides not matched to a gene: 8. The DNA of the CDR3 is TGTGCCAGCAGCTTGGTTACAGGGGAGCACTACGAGCAGTACTTC. It is translated as CASSLVTGEHYEQYF.

The chain recombines TRBV14 with TRBJ2-1, with D perhaps TRBD1 or TRBD2 (6 bases each). The CDR3 spans 15 residues. The V end was cut by 3 bases, the J end by 5 bases, with 14 bases between. CDR1 SGHDN and CDR2 FVKESK come from the germline V gene. The CDR3 bases are TGTGCCAGCAGCCAGATGGGGGGCGTAAACAATGAGCAGTTCTTC. Translated: CASSQMGGVNNEQFF.

This clone came up once. The chain is built from TRBV6-5 and TRBJ1-3; possible D gene TRBD1, 5 bases. V was clipped by 5 bases and J by 2 bases, with 7 bases between them. In germline, CDR1 is MNHEY, CDR2 SVGAGI. The CDR3 sequence is 13 residues long. As DNA, the CDR3 is TGTGCCAGCAGTCCAGGGCCTGGAAACACCATATATTTT. As protein: CASSPGPGNTIYF.

About this clone: In the same sample, other DNA sequences code for this CDR3. The chain recombines TRBV7-3 with TRBJ2-5, with D hard to call. V lost 3 bases and J lost 2, with 7 bases in between. The CDR3 runs to 13 residues. Per germline, CDR1 SGHTA and CDR2 FQGTGA. The CDR3 is CASSFGSQETQYF. The DNA for the CDR3 is TGTGCCAGCAGCTTCGGCTCGCAAGAGACCCAGTACTTC.

The rearrangement joins TRBV28 to TRBJ1-5; tentative D call: TRBD1 (6 bases). V was pared by 5 bases and J by 5 bases, with 13 bases between. Per germline, CDR1 MDHEN and CDR2 SYDVKM. The CDR3 is made up of 14 amino acids. The CDR3 is CASSRNRVDQPQHF. CDR3 DNA: TGTGCCAGCAGTCGAAACAGGGTGGATCAGCCCCAGCATTTT.